There are a few counts of the clone carrying this T cell receptor (beta chain). What it binds is unknown. This record comes from a study of Graves' ophthalmopathy and Graves' hyperthyroidism. The CDR3 length is 16 residues. V lost 1 base to trimming and J lost 0 bases; unmatched junction nucleotides: 5. Germline CDR1 reads DFQATT; CDR2 reads SNEGSKA (reference sequence). Overall study findings and caveats: Also, most clonotypes expanded in the thyroid above 0.001 frequency appeared in blood.

Patients with other autoimmune diseases, uncontrolled infections, pregnancy or lactation were excluded. Beta-chain TCR CDR3 regions were amplified from RNA transcripts. Amplification began with first-round RT-PCR using HTBI primers, then second-round multiplex PCR was performed. TCRdb re-analysed the multiplex PCR reads in MiXCR, keeping a single row per CDR3 protein. There are 350,000 or so distinct CDR3 sequences in the sample; roughly 15% occur only once, and 9% to 15% lies in the top ten. Material: peripheral blood. This TCR came from an adult man with Graves' ophthalmopathy. This rearrangement joins TRBV20-1 to TRBJ2-5, with 10 bases matching TRBD1. This chain's CDR3 is CSARVEGQGHQETQYF. In DNA form, the CDR3 reads TGCAGTGCTAGAGTGGAGGGACAGGGGCACCAAGAGACCCAGTACTTC.